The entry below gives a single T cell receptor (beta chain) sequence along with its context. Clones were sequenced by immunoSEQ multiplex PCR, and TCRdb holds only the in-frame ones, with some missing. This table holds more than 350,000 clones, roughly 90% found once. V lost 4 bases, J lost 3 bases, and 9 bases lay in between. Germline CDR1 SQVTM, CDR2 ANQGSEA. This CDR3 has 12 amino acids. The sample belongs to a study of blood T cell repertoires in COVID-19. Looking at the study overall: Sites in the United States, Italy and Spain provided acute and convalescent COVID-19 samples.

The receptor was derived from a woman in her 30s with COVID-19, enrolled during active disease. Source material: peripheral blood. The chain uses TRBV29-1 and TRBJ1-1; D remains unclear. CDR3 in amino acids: CSVGGEDTEAFF. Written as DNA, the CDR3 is TGCAGCGTTGGGGGAGAGGACACTGAAGCTTTCTTT.